A single sample is the source of the 22 T cell receptor beta chains below, sequenced in a study of blood T cell repertoires in COVID-19. Sequencing was performed with immunoSEQ multiplex PCR; in TCRdb, only in-frame clones are kept and a portion is missing. The table shows around 130,000 clones, with roughly four fifths occurring only once. Sequencing was carried out using PBMCs or T cells enriched from blood (not recorded which). The origin of the receptors is a young man who had recovered from COVID-19.

CDR3 residues: CASSRQPNTEAFF. CDR3 in DNA: TGTGCCAGCAGCAGACAACCGAACACTGAAGCTTTCTTT. The chain carries TRBV7-2 and TRBJ1-1; D gene unclear. Trimming stripped 5 bases from V and 1 base from J, with 8 bases between. This CDR3 region has 13 residues. Germline V gene sequence: CDR1 SGHTA, CDR2 FQGNSA.

Here the CDR3 reads CASSGRGNNQPQHF. In DNA, the CDR3 is TGTGCCAGCAGTGGACGAGGGAACAATCAGCCCCAGCATTTT. The chain has TRBV25-1 and TRBJ1-5; D not certain. The CDR3 totals 14 residues. Germline V gene sequence: CDR1 MGHDK, CDR2 SYGVNS. Trimming pared 4 bases from V and 3 bases from J, leaving 10 bases between. The full variable domain, with the rest looked up from reference TRBV25-1 and TRBJ1-5, is EADIYQTPRYLVIGTGKKITLECSQTMGHDKMYWYQQDPGMELHLIHYSYGVNSTEKGDLSSESTVSRIRTEHFPLTLESARPSHTSQYLCASSGRGNNQPQHFGDGTRLSIL.

The J gene is TRBJ1-2, the V gene TRBV19; 12 positions match TRBD1. Germline V gene sequence: CDR1 LNHDA, CDR2 SQIVND (reference sequence). Trimming at V came to 5 bases and at J to 6 bases, leaving 7 bases not matched to a gene. This CDR3 spans 15 amino acids. This CDR3 is CASSLGTGGSHGYTF. The CDR3 nucleotides are TGTGCCAGTAGTCTAGGGACAGGGGGCAGCCATGGCTACACCTTC.

The V call is TRBV24-1, the J call TRBJ2-1; 9 nucleotides match TRBD2. The V segment lost 4 bases and the J segment 7 bases; nucleotides outside the gene matches: 4. The CDR3 loop spans 14 amino acids. Germline V lookup: CDR1 KGHDR, CDR2 SFDVKD. The CDR3 spells CATSEGGRENEQFF. CDR3 nucleotides: TGTGCCACCAGTGAGGGCGGGAGGGAGAATGAGCAGTTCTTC.

The J gene is TRBJ2-1, the V gene TRBV6-5; 13 nucleotides align to TRBD2. Trimming cost V 6 bases and J 9 bases; bases outside gene matches: 8. The CDR3 runs to 15 residues. Germline-derived CDR1 and CDR2 are MNHEY and SVGAGI. The CDR3 sequence: CASRSTSGGLVEQFF. Written as DNA, the CDR3 is TGTGCCAGCAGGTCGACTAGCGGGGGGTTGGTTGAGCAGTTCTTC.

The V call is TRBV9, the J call TRBJ2-1, with 10 bases matching TRBD2. CDR3 length: 15 residues. Trimming at V came to 0 bases and at J to 7 bases, leaving 4 bases not matched to a gene. Germline V CDR1 and CDR2: SGDLS, YYNGEE. CDR3 loop: CASSVDSSGRNEQFF. The DNA for the CDR3 is TGTGCCAGCAGCGTAGATTCTAGCGGGAGAAATGAGCAGTTCTTC. Based on the CDR3 plus reference TRBV9 and TRBJ2-1, the full variable domain is DSGVTQTPKHLITATGQRVTLRCSPRSGDLSVYWYQQSLDQGLQFLIQYYNGEERAKGNILERFSAQQFPDLHSELNLSSLELGDSALYFCASSVDSSGRNEQFFGPGTRLTVL.

V and J are TRBV5-5 and TRBJ2-7; TRBD1 might be the D (6 bases). The CDR3 extends over 13 amino acids. The germline gives CDR1 SGHKS, CDR2 YYEKEE (reference sequence). Trimming removed 2 bases from V and 7 bases from J, with 13 bases in between. The CDR3 sequence: CASSFGGPGEQYV. The CDR3 DNA reads TGTGCCAGCAGCTTTGGGGGCCCGGGGGAGCAGTACGTC.

This clone was seen only once. The chain employs TRBV6-5 and TRBJ1-2, with D unclear. This CDR3 contains 14 residues. From germline, CDR1 is MNHEY and CDR2 SVGAGI. V lost 6 bases to trimming and J lost 4 bases, with 15 bases between them. Here the CDR3 reads CASSSGDNLYGYTF. CDR3 bases: TGTGCCAGCAGCTCCGGGGATAATCTCTATGGCTACACCTTC.

The rearrangement links TRBV4-2 to TRBJ2-3, with TRBD2 identical over 13 bases. The CDR3 covers 18 residues. The J segment lost 3 bases and the V segment lost 0 bases, leaving 6 bases of the junction unmatched. CDR1 is LGHNA, CDR2 YNFKEQ, per germline. This CDR3 reads CASSQESRLAGGTDTQYF. As DNA, the CDR3 is TGTGCCAGCAGCCAAGAATCCCGACTAGCGGGGGGAACAGATACGCAGTATTTT.

The chain employs TRBV9 and TRBJ2-2, with D perhaps matching TRBD2 (7 bases). CDR1 is SGDLS, CDR2 YYNGEE, per germline. This CDR3 comprises 15 residues. Trimming left V 6 bases short and J 0 bases short, with 12 bases between. CDR3 coding DNA: TGTGCCAGCATGGCGGGGGCGACGAACACCGGGGAGCTGTTTTTT. Protein: CASMAGATNTGELFF. Complete variable domain (other parts from reference TRBV9 and TRBJ2-2): DSGVTQTPKHLITATGQRVTLRCSPRSGDLSVYWYQQSLDQGLQFLIQYYNGEERAKGNILERFSAQQFPDLHSELNLSSLELGDSALYFCASMAGATNTGELFFGEGSRLTVL.

The chain couples TRBV3-1 (or the pseudogene TRBV3-2) to TRBJ2-1; weak D call: TRBD1 (6 bases). Germline loops: CDR1 LGHDT, CDR2 YNNKEL (reference sequence). The CDR3 has 15 amino acids. The V gene lost 0 bases and the J gene lost 2 bases, with 8 bases spanning the gap. The CDR3 spells CASSQETGPYNEQFF. The CDR3 DNA sequence: TGTGCCAGCAGCCAAGAGACAGGTCCCTACAATGAGCAGTTCTTC.

This clone is a singleton in its sample. The V call is TRBV2, the J call TRBJ2-5; TRBD1 might be the D (6 bases). The CDR3 totals 14 residues. V gave up 3 bases and J gave up 1 base, with 9 bases separating them. Germline V CDR1 and CDR2: SNHLY, FYNNEI. The CDR3 DNA is TGTGCCAGCAGTGACCGGACAGCCCAAGAGACCCAGTACTTC. This codes for CASSDRTAQETQYF.

The CDR3 sequence is CASRESGNTIYF. In DNA form, the CDR3 reads TGTGCCAGCCGCGAGTCTGGAAACACCATATATTTT. The chain is built from TRBV6-5 and TRBJ1-3, with unresolved D. Per germline, CDR1 MNHEY and CDR2 SVGAGI. V shed 8 bases and J shed 1 base, with 6 bases lying between them. The CDR3 consists of 12 residues.

V is TRBV5-6 and J is TRBJ2-5; D is possibly TRBD2 (5 bases). Per the germline V gene, CDR1 is SGHDT and CDR2 is YYEEEE. V was trimmed by 0 bases and J by 1 base, leaving 10 bases between them. This CDR3 contains 15 residues. The CDR3, as DNA: TGTGCCAGCAGCTTGGCCTCGGGATCCCAAGAGACCCAGTACTTC. This gives the protein CASSLASGSQETQYF.

This clone turned up a few times. V gene TRBV2 combines with J gene TRBJ1-5; tentatively, D is TRBD1 (5 bases). The CDR3 spans 13 residues. CDR1 and CDR2 (germline): SNHLY, FYNNEI. The V end was cut by 7 bases, the J end by 11 bases, with 18 bases between. CDR3 DNA sequence: TGTGCCAGCACAGGGTACGGGCAATCAGCCCAGCATTTT. It is translated as CASTGYGQSAQHF.

The genes are TRBV30 and TRBJ1-1; 8 bases match TRBD1. V dropped 0 bases and J dropped 0; count of bases not matched to a gene: 24. The germline V gene encodes CDR1 GTSNPN and CDR2 SVGIG (reference sequence). The length of the CDR3 is 22 residues. The CDR3 coding sequence is TGTGCCTGGAGTGTCCCAGGGGGCCTGGCTGGGAGCCGCCCCAGATTGAACACTGAAGCTTTCTTT. Its protein is CAWSVPGGLAGSRPRLNTEAFF.

The J gene is TRBJ1-6, the V gene TRBV2, with TRBD1 matching 8 bases. Germline V gene data show CDR1 as SNHLY and CDR2 as FYNNEI. The CDR3 runs 16 residues. J gave up 10 bases and V 0 bases, and 8 bases lay outside the gene matches. CDR3 sequence (DNA): TGTGCCAGCAGTGAAGCGGGTCGACAGGGGCGGTCACCCCTCCACTTT. It specifies CASSEAGRQGRSPLHF.

This chain uses TRBV19 with TRBJ2-1; 16 positions match TRBD2. CDR3 length: 20 amino acids. Germline CDR1 is LNHDA and CDR2 is SQIVND (reference sequence). After removal of 5 bases from V and 2 bases from J, the junction contained 12 bases not matched to a gene. CDR3 loop: CASSARGLAGGGWTYNEQFF. The CDR3 nucleotides read TGTGCCAGTAGTGCCAGGGGACTAGCGGGAGGGGGGTGGACCTACAATGAGCAGTTCTTC. Together with reference TRBV19 and TRBJ2-1, the CDR3 gives the full variable domain: DGGITQSPKYLFRKEGQNVTLSCEQNLNHDAMYWYRQDPGQGLRLIYYSQIVNDFQKGDIAEGYSVSREKKESFPLTVTSAQKNPTAFYLCASSARGLAGGGWTYNEQFFGPGTRLTVL.

This chain connects TRBV25-1 to TRBJ2-3, with D hard to call. This CDR3 has 11 amino acids. The germline V and J ends were trimmed by 6 bases and 3 bases, with 4 bases remaining between them. Germline V CDR1 and CDR2: MGHDK, SYGVNS. The CDR3 coding sequence is TGTGCCAGCAGACATACAGATACGCAGTATTTT. Amino acid sequence: CASRHTDTQYF.

The gene calls are TRBV6-5 and TRBJ1-3, with 7 bases identical to TRBD1. The CDR3 consists of 14 residues. Trimming removed 7 bases from V and 3 bases from J; junction bases left unmatched: 6. From germline, CDR1 is MNHEY and CDR2 SVGAGI. The CDR3 reads CASKIDRVGNTIYF. The CDR3 DNA sequence: TGTGCCAGCAAAATAGACAGGGTTGGAAACACCATATATTTT.

This clone was observed a single time. DNA of the CDR3: TGTGCCAGCAGGGCAATCTTGAGCAATCAGCCCCAGCATTTT. Translation: CASRAILSNQPQHF. The rearrangement links TRBV27 to TRBJ1-5; D is uncertain. The germline CDR1 and CDR2 sequences are MNHEY and SMNVEV (reference sequence). Trimming took 6 bases from V and 1 from J, leaving 10 bases between them. The CDR3 is 14 residues long.

V is TRBV6-5 and J is TRBJ2-1; 8 nucleotides match TRBD2. The trim removed 6 bases at V and 4 bases at J, leaving 8 bases unmatched. Germline assignment: CDR1 MNHEY and CDR2 SVGAGI. The CDR3 sequence is 15 residues long. CDR3 protein: CASRSGTRTYNEQFF. The CDR3 DNA reads as TGTGCCAGCAGGTCCGGGACTAGGACGTACAATGAGCAGTTCTTC.